One sample yielded the 26 T cell receptor beta chains listed below, sequenced in a study of beta chain features in type 1 diabetes. Study results and limitations: Researchers report that Type 1 diabetes patients had moderately but significantly shorter TCRB CDR3s across all four CD4+ subsets.

Antigens for these TCRs are unknown. Of the isolated RNA, all was reverse transcribed, and so the sequenced material was expressed TCRB transcripts. Assay: immunoSEQ multiplex PCR; the TCRdb copy retains only in-frame clones and omits some. The sample records 100,000 to 150,000 clones, 17% being singletons. The sequencing sample was made of central memory CD4+ T cells from blood. Every receptor here comes from a man between 18 and 35 years old with type 1 diabetes.

The chain joins TRBV9 to TRBJ1-1; no reliable D call. V lost 0 bases and J lost 1, with 7 bases in between. CDR1 is SGDLS, CDR2 YYNGEE, per germline. The length of the CDR3 is 14 residues. The CDR3 bases are TGTGCCAGCAGCGTAGAACGGCAGAACACTGAAGCTTTCTTT. Its translation: CASSVERQNTEAFF. Supplemented by reference TRBV9 and TRBJ1-1, the full variable domain reads DSGVTQTPKHLITATGQRVTLRCSPRSGDLSVYWYQQSLDQGLQFLIQYYNGEERAKGNILERFSAQQFPDLHSELNLSSLELGDSALYFCASSVERQNTEAFFGQGTRLTVV.

This clone has a handful of counts. The chain combines TRBV6-5 with TRBJ2-5; D possibly matches TRBD1 or TRBD2 (6 bases each). TRBJ2-7 explains the end of the DNA better; the J call may be wrong. This CDR3 spans 13 amino acids. Germline CDR1 reads MNHEY; CDR2 reads SVGAGI. The CDR3 loop is CASSHREAHEQYF. DNA of the CDR3: TGTGCCAGCAGTCACAGGGAGGCCCACGAGCAGTACTTC.

In DNA form, the CDR3 reads TGTGCTAGTGCACCGGGACAGGGGGTCCCCCAGTACTTC. Translated, it gives CASAPGQGVPQYF. This chain connects TRBV12-5 to TRBJ2-5; TRBD1 matches 11 bases. Trimming removed 7 bases from V and 9 bases from J; junction bases left unmatched: 7. Germline V gene data show CDR1 as LGHNT and CDR2 as FRNRAP. The CDR3 has 13 residues. Combining the CDR3 with reference TRBV12-5 and TRBJ2-5 gives the whole variable domain DARVTQTPRHKVTEMGQEVTMRCQPILGHNTVFWYRQTMMQGLELLAYFRNRAPLDDSGMPKDRFSAEMPDATLATLKIQPSEPRDSAVYFCASAPGQGVPQYFGPGTRLLVL.

V usage is TRBV25-1 and J usage is TRBJ2-1; tentatively, D is TRBD2 (6 bases). This CDR3 contains 15 residues. CDR1 MGHDK and CDR2 SYGVNS come from the germline V gene. The V end was cut by 4 bases, the J end by 3 bases, with 13 bases between. Written as DNA, the CDR3 is TGTGCCAGCAGTGCAGCGGGCCTGGGCTACAATGAGCAGTTCTTC. Protein sequence: CASSAAGLGYNEQFF.

This clone was counted only a few times. The V gene is TRBV4-1, the J gene TRBJ2-3; D gene unclear. CDR3 length: 16 residues. V was pared by 1 base and J by 6 bases, with 17 bases between. Germline CDR1 and CDR2: MGHRA and YSYEKL. The CDR3 DNA is TGCGCCAGCAGCCAAGGCCTGTCAGGTCAGAGGGATACGCAGTATTTT. Translating it yields CASSQGLSGQRDTQYF.

This clone was picked up a small number of times. The DNA of the CDR3 is TGTGCCTTTGGGACTTTAGCCAAAAACATTCAGTACTTC. This codes for CAFGTLAKNIQYF. The V and J genes are TRBV11-2 and TRBJ2-4, with D maybe TRBD2 (6 bases). There are 13 residues in the CDR3. From germline, CDR1 is SGHAT and CDR2 FQNNGV. V dropped 11 bases and J dropped 0 bases, with 11 bases sitting between them.

This clone was recorded a few times. V gene TRBV7-2 combines with J gene TRBJ2-5; D not certain. Near its end, the DNA agrees better with TRBJ2-7, so the J call may be wrong. The length of the CDR3 is 13 residues. Looked up from germline, CDR1 is SGHTA and CDR2 is FQGNSA. Written as DNA, the CDR3 is TGTGCCAGCAGCTCTCCGACTCTCTACGAGCAGTACTTC. Its protein product is CASSSPTLYEQYF.

This clone turned up a few times. The gene calls are TRBV7-2 and TRBJ2-5, with 9 bases aligning to TRBD1. The end of the DNA fits TRBJ2-7 better, so the J call may be wrong. From germline, CDR1 is SGHTA and CDR2 FQGNSA. The CDR3 is 15 residues long. The CDR3 sequence is CASSPQGARGYEQYF. CDR3 DNA sequence: TGTGCCAGCAGCCCACAGGGGGCACGGGGATACGAGCAGTACTTC.

The J gene is TRBJ2-7, the V gene TRBV6-6, with D hard to call. CDR1 MNHNY and CDR2 SVGAGI come from the germline V gene (reference sequence). V was pared by 5 bases and J by 6 bases, with 11 bases between. This CDR3 spans 12 amino acids. This CDR3 is CASSSRYREQYF. The CDR3 DNA follows: TGTGCCAGCAGTAGCAGGTACCGCGAGCAGTACTTC.

This clone was seen just once. The CDR3 bases are TGCGCCAGCAGTCAATCGATTCGTAGGTACAGGCTATACCGTAACTATGGCTACACCTTC. Its protein is CASSQSIRRYRLYRNYGYTF. The V and J genes are TRBV23-1 and TRBJ1-2; a weak D match, TRBD1 (5 bases). TRBV23-1 is an ORF, with its function uncertain. This CDR3 is built from 20 residues. Trimming pared 0 bases from V and 1 base from J, leaving 24 bases between.

This sequence joins TRBV7-6 and TRBJ1-1; 12 nucleotides agree with TRBD1. V lost 5 bases, J lost 1 base, and 8 bases stayed unmatched. CDR1 SGHVS and CDR2 FNYEAQ come from the germline V gene. The length of the CDR3 is 17 residues. CDR3 sequence: CASSPRGTGGANTEAFF. CDR3 in DNA: TGTGCCAGCAGCCCCCGAGGGACAGGGGGCGCGAACACTGAAGCTTTCTTT.

This clone showed up just a few times. This chain links TRBV27 with TRBJ1-1; D unclear. CDR1 is MNHEY and CDR2 is SMNVEV in the germline V gene (reference sequence). V was clipped by 4 bases and J by 3 bases, with 12 bases between them. The length of the CDR3 is 14 residues. The DNA of the CDR3 is TGTGCCAGCAGTTCCGGGAACACGGACACTGAAGCTTTCTTT. Translation gives CASSSGNTDTEAFF.

This clone was seen a few times. The rearrangement links TRBV28 to TRBJ2-7; D may be TRBD1 (6 bases). The V gene lost 2 bases and the J gene lost 5 bases, with 10 bases spanning the gap. CDR1 and CDR2 (germline): MDHEN, SYDVKM. The CDR3 has 13 residues. CDR3 bases: TGTGCCAGCAGTTTAGGGCCAGGGGACGAGCAGTACTTC. It specifies CASSLGPGDEQYF.

The chain joins TRBV5-4 to TRBJ2-3; a possible D gene is TRBD2 (5 bases). Trimming left V 4 bases short and J 2 bases short, with 11 bases between. Per the germline V gene, CDR1 is SGHNT and CDR2 is YYREEE (reference sequence). This CDR3 is 14 amino acids long. The CDR3 is CASSLRAPTDTQYF. CDR3 DNA sequence: TGTGCCAGCAGCCTGAGGGCTCCCACAGATACGCAGTATTTT.

CDR3 region: CASFVGENSPLHF. Written as DNA, the CDR3 is TGTGCCAGCTTCGTGGGAGAGAATTCACCCCTCCACTTT. The rearrangement joins TRBV2 to TRBJ1-6; no clear D. The V gene lost 8 bases and the J gene lost 7 bases, with 12 bases spanning the gap. CDR1 and CDR2 (germline): SNHLY, FYNNEI. There are 13 residues in the CDR3.

The chain couples TRBV30 to TRBJ1-5; D gene unclear. Germline V CDR1 and CDR2: GTSNPN, SVGIG (reference sequence). This CDR3 has 13 residues. Trimming took off 3 bases at V and 0 bases at J, with 6 bases between the two ends. CDR3 sequence (DNA): TGTGCCTGGAGACGGGATAGCAATCAGCCCCAGCATTTT. It yields the protein CAWRRDSNQPQHF.

The chain employs TRBV11-3 and TRBJ2-7, with unresolved D. The V end lost 3 bases, the J end lost 5 bases, and 5 bases lay between the germline ends. CDR3 size: 11 residues. Germline CDR1 is SGHNT and CDR2 is YENEEA. The DNA of the CDR3 is TGTGCCAGCAGCTTTGGGCACGAGCAGTACTTC. Its translation: CASSFGHEQYF.

J is TRBJ2-7 and V is TRBV28; 7 nucleotides match TRBD2. Germline trimming cut 5 bases from V and 0 bases from J; bases unmatched to any gene: 7. Germline CDR1 reads MDHEN; CDR2 reads SYDVKM. CDR3 length: 15 amino acids. CDR3: CASSAPSGNSYEQYF. DNA for the CDR3: TGTGCCAGCAGTGCGCCTAGCGGAAACTCCTACGAGCAGTACTTC.

Remarks on this clone: This specimen includes other DNA sequences encoding the same CDR3. V usage is TRBV27 and J usage is TRBJ2-7; 8 bases line up with TRBD2. The CDR3 covers 15 residues. V was clipped by 6 bases and J by 3 bases; unmatched bases: 10. From germline, CDR1 is MNHEY and CDR2 SMNVEV (reference sequence). The CDR3: CASSRTPGGDYEQYF. CDR3 bases: TGTGCCAGCAGCCGTACCCCGGGGGGGGACTACGAGCAGTACTTC.

This clone showed up just a few times. The chain couples TRBV18 to TRBJ2-1, with unresolved D. Germline V gene lookup returns CDR1 KGHSH and CDR2 LQKENI. Trimming took 0 bases from V and 6 from J, leaving 9 bases between them. The CDR3 length is 14 residues. The CDR3 nucleotides are TGTGCCAGCTCACCACCCTCCATAAGCAATGAGCAGTTCTTC. Translating gives CASSPPSISNEQFF.

CDR3 amino acids: CASRRGPETQYF. The CDR3, as DNA: TGTGCCAGCAGGAGGGGCCCCGAGACCCAGTACTTC. This sequence joins TRBV2 and TRBJ2-5; D is possibly TRBD1 or TRBD2 (5 bases each). V lost 6 bases, J lost 5 bases, and 10 bases lay in between. CDR3 length: 12 residues. CDR1 and CDR2 from the germline V gene are SNHLY and FYNNEI. The full variable domain, rest sourced from reference TRBV2 and TRBJ2-5, is EPEVTQTPSHQVTQMGQEVILRCVPISNHLYFYWYRQILGQKVEFLVSFYNNEISEKSEIFDDQFSVERPDGSNFTLKIRSTKLEDSAMYFCASRRGPETQYFGPGTRLLVL.

The genes are TRBV6-1 and TRBJ2-7; possible D gene TRBD1, 5 bases. Germline assignment: CDR1 MNHNS and CDR2 SASEGT. V was trimmed by 0 bases and J by 2 bases, leaving 23 bases between them. This CDR3 comprises 19 residues. The CDR3 sequence is CASSEALQGWRQGTYEQYF. CDR3 DNA: TGTGCCAGCAGTGAAGCGCTTCAAGGGTGGCGGCAGGGAACCTACGAGCAGTACTTC.

This sequence joins TRBV14 and TRBJ2-3, with D uncertain. Germline values: CDR1 SGHDN, CDR2 FVKESK. With 1 base removed from V and 7 bases from J, the gap between germline ends came to 12 bases. The CDR3 is made up of 14 amino acids. CDR3 region: CASSQGSGRYTQYF. The CDR3 DNA sequence: TGTGCCAGCAGCCAAGGCTCGGGCAGATATACGCAGTATTTT.

There are a few counts of this clone. The chain combines TRBV19 with TRBJ2-1; 11 positions match TRBD1. The junction had 10 bases not matched to a gene; V was cut back by 10 bases and J by 5 bases. The CDR3 length is 15 residues. Germline V gene sequence: CDR1 LNHDA, CDR2 SQIVND (reference sequence). CDR3 sequence: CATRGTGGSNNEQFF. The DNA of the CDR3 is TGTGCCACTAGAGGGACAGGGGGTAGTAACAATGAGCAGTTCTTC.

In this sample, this clone turned up a few times. This chain uses TRBV7-9 with TRBJ1-5; unclear D gene. The germline V and J ends were trimmed by 3 bases and 5 bases, with 8 bases remaining between them. Germline assignment: CDR1 SEHNR and CDR2 FQNEAQ (reference sequence). The CDR3 covers 13 residues. The CDR3 DNA sequence: TGTGCCAGCAGCTTTAGCAAGGATCAGCCCCAGCATTTT. Translated, it gives CASSFSKDQPQHF.

The chain couples TRBV5-1 to TRBJ2-7; D is possibly TRBD1 (6 bases). This CDR3 is 15 amino acids long. Trimming took 4 bases from V and 1 from J, leaving 15 bases between them. The germline V gene has CDR1 SGHRS and CDR2 YFSETQ. The CDR3 loop is CASSPLTGSSYEQYF. The CDR3 nucleotides read TGCGCCAGCAGCCCACTGACAGGTTCATCCTACGAGCAGTACTTC.